The 28 T cell receptor beta chains reported below all come from one sample, sequenced in a study of shared clonotypes between healthy human individuals. TCRdb keeps only in-frame clones here, not all; method: immunoSEQ multiplex PCR. The repertoire consists of some 1.5 million clones, with around 98% occurring once and the leading ten covering roughly 0.45%. Sequences were obtained from naive CD4+ T cells sorted from blood. Regarding subset: CD45RA+ positively selected. The receptors were gathered from a man younger than 40 in good health.

This chain's CDR3 is CASSKAPGTGLLYGYTF. DNA of the CDR3: TGTGCCAGCAGTAAAGCTCCCGGGACAGGGCTCCTTTATGGCTACACCTTC. The V gene is TRBV6-4, the J gene TRBJ1-2, with 9 bases aligning to TRBD1. J lost 5 bases, V lost 5 bases, and 15 bases had no gene match. Per the germline V gene, CDR1 is MRHNA and CDR2 is SNTAGT. The CDR3 runs to 17 residues.

The chain's CDR3 is CASSQLANHYEQYF. CDR3 in DNA: TGTGCCAGCAGCCAACTAGCGAACCACTACGAGCAGTACTTC. The gene calls are TRBV5-6 and TRBJ2-7; 7 bases align to TRBD2. Germline V lookup: CDR1 SGHDT, CDR2 YYEEEE. The CDR3 is 14 residues long. J was trimmed by 3 bases and V by 4 bases; bases with no gene match: 7.

About this clone itself: The germline gene is not matched at one end of the junction; a read error may be the cause. The chain carries TRBV7-7 and TRBJ2-1; 8 bases map to TRBD1. CDR1 and CDR2 (germline): SSHAT, FNYEAQ (reference sequence). The CDR3 loop spans 13 amino acids. CDR3 protein: CASSPDRGGEQFF. The CDR3 DNA follows: TGTGCTAGCAGCCCCGACAGGGGAGGCGAGCAGTTCTTC.

The chain joins TRBV6-5 to TRBJ2-7; D perhaps matches TRBD1 (6 bases). V lost 6 bases and J 3 bases, leaving 12 bases between the germline ends. The CDR3 is 13 amino acids. From germline, CDR1 is MNHEY and CDR2 SVGAGI. Here the CDR3 DNA reads TGTGCCAGCAGCCTGGGACACTTCTACGAGCAGTACTTC. As protein: CASSLGHFYEQYF.

J is TRBJ1-2 and V is TRBV5-4; D remains ambiguous. Trimming removed 4 bases from V and 4 bases from J, with 20 bases in between. The CDR3 consists of 16 residues. Germline assignment: CDR1 SGHNT and CDR2 YYREEE (reference sequence). In DNA, the CDR3 is TGTGCCAGCAGCCAACCGGGCAGAAGTTATGGCTATGGCTACACCTTC. It yields the protein CASSQPGRSYGYGYTF.

This clone was observed once. The chain is built from TRBV7-8 and TRBJ2-7; D gene uncertain. Trimming removed 4 bases at V and 0 bases at J, with 13 bases between. The CDR3 is made up of 15 amino acids. Germline CDR1 and CDR2: SGHVS and FQNEAQ. CDR3 sequence reads: CASSSPVGFSYEQYF. The CDR3 DNA reads as TGTGCCAGCAGCTCTCCTGTGGGCTTCTCCTACGAGCAGTACTTC.

To note about this clone: The junction does not match germline at one end; this may be a read error. This chain uses TRBV19 with TRBJ2-7; D is undetermined. Germline loops: CDR1 LNHDA, CDR2 SQIVND (reference sequence). This CDR3 comprises 15 residues. The chain's CDR3 is CASRVIDRSSSEQYF. The CDR3 region has the DNA TGTGCCAGTAGGGTGATCGACCGAAGCTCCTCCGAGCAGTACTTC.

J is TRBJ2-1 and V is TRBV15; 8 bases align to TRBD2. The CDR3 loop spans 20 amino acids. Germline V lookup: CDR1 LNHNV, CDR2 YYDKDF (reference sequence). The trim removed 0 bases at V and 5 bases at J, leaving 18 bases unmatched. The CDR3 region is CATSRDLDHRGAGVNNEQFF. The CDR3 DNA reads TGTGCCACCAGCAGAGACCTAGATCATCGGGGAGCGGGAGTCAACAATGAGCAGTTCTTC. Full variable domain (remainder filled in from reference TRBV15 and TRBJ2-1): DAMVIQNPRYQVTQFGKPVTLSCSQTLNHNVMYWYQQKSSQAPKLLFHYYDKDFNNEADTPDNFQSRRPNTSFCFLDIRSPGLGDTAMYLCATSRDLDHRGAGVNNEQFFGPGTRLTVL.

About this clone itself: Germline is not matched at one junction end, which may reflect a read error. The rearrangement joins TRBV7-4 to TRBJ2-3; D ambiguous. Germline assignment: CDR1 SGHVT and CDR2 SQSDAQ. This CDR3 is 15 amino acids long. CDR3 in amino acids: CASSFLVPCTNTQYF. CDR3 nucleotide sequence: TGTGCCAGCAGCTTCCTCGTTCCCTGCACAAATACGCAGTATTTT.

The CDR3 region is CASSWQGQSQETQYF. As DNA, the CDR3 is TGCGCCAGCAGCTGGCAGGGACAGTCCCAAGAGACCCAGTACTTC. The genes are TRBV5-1 and TRBJ2-5; 7 nucleotides line up with TRBD1. The CDR3 has 15 residues. Germline values: CDR1 SGHRS, CDR2 YFSETQ. With 3 bases clipped from V and 1 base from J, the junction kept 6 bases outside the gene matches.

Comments on this clone: In the same sample, other DNA sequences code for this CDR3. The chain joins TRBV7-6 to TRBJ2-3; D might be TRBD1 (6 bases). Trimming took 1 base from V and 2 from J, leaving 10 bases between them. CDR3 length equals 15 residues. Germline V gene sequence: CDR1 SGHVS, CDR2 FNYEAQ. CDR3: CASSLGTGNTDTQYF. The CDR3 region has the DNA TGTGCCAGCAGCTTAGGAACAGGGAACACAGATACGCAGTATTTT.

This clone has only one observation. The identical CDR3 is also encoded by other nucleotide sequences in the sample. The gene calls are TRBV28 and TRBJ2-7; 9 nucleotides align to TRBD1. The CDR3 length is 12 residues. Germline lookup yields CDR1 MDHEN and CDR2 SYDVKM. J lost 3 bases, V lost 8 bases, and 2 bases had no gene match. CDR3 sequence: CASRQGVYEQYF. In DNA form, the CDR3 reads TGTGCCAGCCGACAGGGGGTCTACGAGCAGTACTTC.

The rearrangement joins TRBV6-6 to TRBJ2-3; D is possibly TRBD1 (5 bases). From germline, CDR1 is MNHNY and CDR2 SVGAGI (reference sequence). This CDR3 is 16 amino acids long. Trimming cost V 6 bases and J 0 bases, with 16 bases left between them. The CDR3 DNA follows: TGTGCCAGCAGACCGCCGACAGTTTTAAGCACAGATACGCAGTATTTT. Translated, it gives CASRPPTVLSTDTQYF.

The chain is built from TRBV19 and TRBJ1-5; a possible D gene is TRBD1 (6 bases). The CDR3 covers 15 residues. The V end lost 3 bases, the J end lost 11 bases, and 20 bases lay between the germline ends. Germline assignment: CDR1 LNHDA and CDR2 SQIVND (reference sequence). Here the CDR3 reads CASSILDRDHVAQHF. The CDR3 region has the DNA TGTGCCAGTAGTATCCTGGACAGAGACCATGTGGCCCAGCATTTT.

In DNA form, the CDR3 reads TGTGGGTGGGACAACTCCTACAATGAGCAGTTCTTC. Protein sequence: CGWDNSYNEQFF. The J gene is TRBJ2-1, the V gene TRBV7-9, with D perhaps TRBD1 (6 bases). In germline, CDR1 is SEHNR, CDR2 FQNEAQ (reference sequence). This CDR3 spans 12 amino acids.

The chain links TRBV18 to TRBJ2-1; 14 positions match TRBD2. V shed 1 base and J 9 bases; nucleotides not matched to a gene: 11. CDR1 is KGHSH, CDR2 LQKENI, per germline. The CDR3 has 18 amino acids. CDR3 DNA: TGTGCCAGCTCACCACTCGGTCCGGGACTAGCGGGAGCCCCTGAGCAGTTCTTC. Translating gives CASSPLGPGLAGAPEQFF. The full variable domain, rest sourced from reference TRBV18 and TRBJ2-1, is NAGVMQNPRHLVRRRGQEARLRCSPMKGHSHVYWYRQLPEEGLKFMVYLQKENIIDESGMPKERFSAEFPKEGPSILRIQQVVRGDSAAYFCASSPLGPGLAGAPEQFFGPGTRLTVL.

The rearrangement uses TRBV5-1 and TRBJ2-3; no clear D gene. The CDR3 length is 16 residues. V dropped 0 bases and J dropped 7 bases, with 18 bases sitting between them. Germline-derived CDR1 and CDR2 are SGHRS and YFSETQ. CDR3 residues: CASSLVVGQRVNTQYF. The CDR3 bases are TGCGCCAGCAGCTTGGTGGTCGGCCAAAGAGTAAATACGCAGTATTTT.

V usage is TRBV10-1 and J usage is TRBJ2-1, with D perhaps TRBD2 (5 bases). Germline CDR1 is WNHNN and CDR2 is SYGVQD (reference sequence). The CDR3 sequence is 13 residues long. Trimming took 6 bases from V and 4 from J, leaving 10 bases between them. The CDR3 loop is CASRADPYNEQFF. CDR3 bases: TGCGCCAGCAGAGCGGACCCTTACAATGAGCAGTTCTTC.

V gene TRBV14 combines with J gene TRBJ2-7; 8 bases match TRBD2. CDR3 length: 15 amino acids. J gave up 1 base and V 4 bases, and 6 bases lay outside the gene matches. Germline V gene data show CDR1 as SGHDN and CDR2 as FVKESK. The CDR3 sequence: CASSLSSGWSYEQYF. The CDR3 nucleotides read TGTGCCAGCAGCCTCTCTAGCGGGTGGTCCTACGAGCAGTACTTC. The variable domain in full, completed from reference TRBV14 and TRBJ2-7, reads EAGVTQFPSHSVIEKGQTVTLRCDPISGHDNLYWYRRVMGKEIKFLLHFVKESKQDESGMPNNRFLAERTGGTYSTLKVQPAELEDSGVYFCASSLSSGWSYEQYFGPGTRLTVT.

V gene TRBV7-2 combines with J gene TRBJ2-7; perhaps D is TRBD1 or TRBD2 (5 bases each). Germline CDR1 SGHTA, CDR2 FQGNSA. This CDR3 is built from 14 residues. Trimming took off 7 bases at V and 2 bases at J, with 15 bases between the two ends. CDR3 region: CASTSGTVTYEQYF. CDR3 in DNA: TGTGCCAGCACCTCCGGGACGGTAACCTACGAGCAGTACTTC.

The chain employs TRBV7-9 and TRBJ2-7, with 10 positions matching TRBD1. V trimming: 5 bases; J trimming: 1 base; junction bases outside the gene matches: 5. The V gene's germline CDR1 is SEHNR and CDR2 FQNEAQ (reference sequence). There are 15 residues in the CDR3. The CDR3 region has the DNA TGTGCCAGCAGCAACGACAGGGGGCTTTCCTACGAGCAGTACTTC. The encoded protein is CASSNDRGLSYEQYF.

Turning to this clone: Other DNA sequences within the sample encode an identical CDR3. The chain couples TRBV5-1 to TRBJ2-3; D is uncertain. The CDR3 is made up of 14 amino acids. V was pared by 0 bases and J by 0 bases, with 5 bases between. The germline V gene has CDR1 SGHRS and CDR2 YFSETQ. The CDR3 DNA follows: TGCGCCAGCAGCTTGGTACAAAGCACAGATACGCAGTATTTT. This encodes CASSLVQSTDTQYF.

V usage is TRBV11-2 and J usage is TRBJ2-1; 12 nucleotides line up with TRBD1. The CDR3 is 15 residues long. The trim removed 5 bases at V and 8 bases at J, leaving 7 bases unmatched. Per the germline V gene, CDR1 is SGHAT and CDR2 is FQNNGV. Here the CDR3 reads CASSLRDRGRDEQFF. In DNA, the CDR3 is TGTGCCAGCAGCCTCCGGGACAGGGGGCGCGATGAGCAGTTCTTC.

This sequence joins TRBV28 and TRBJ1-5, with D uncertain. The germline V and J ends were trimmed by 6 bases and 3 bases, with 24 bases remaining between them. CDR1 and CDR2 (germline): MDHEN, SYDVKM. This CDR3 has 18 residues. CDR3 nucleotide sequence: TGTGCCAGCAGCCCCGATCGGGTACGGCTTGAAACCAATCAGCCCCAGCATTTT. Protein sequence: CASSPDRVRLETNQPQHF. Variable domain in full (rest from reference TRBV28 and TRBJ1-5): DVKVTQSSRYLVKRTGEKVFLECVQDMDHENMFWYRQDPGLGLRLIYFSYDVKMKEKGDIPEGYSVSREKKERFSLILESASTNQTSMYLCASSPDRVRLETNQPQHFGDGTRLSIL.

The chain joins TRBV18 to TRBJ2-4; a weak D match, TRBD2 (6 bases). From germline, CDR1 is KGHSH and CDR2 LQKENI. The CDR3 has 18 residues. With 6 bases removed from V and 3 bases from J, the gap between germline ends came to 24 bases. CDR3 amino acids: CASSAHDPGVLGKNIQYF. In DNA form, the CDR3 reads TGTGCCAGCTCGGCACATGATCCGGGGGTCTTGGGCAAAAACATTCAGTACTTC.

This chain links TRBV11-2 with TRBJ2-6, with D unresolved. Per the germline V gene, CDR1 is SGHAT and CDR2 is FQNNGV. The CDR3 loop spans 17 amino acids. The V gene lost 5 bases and the J gene lost 0 bases, with 14 bases spanning the gap. The CDR3 reads CASSPHLGSSGANVLTF. As DNA, the CDR3 is TGTGCCAGCAGCCCGCACCTCGGCAGCTCTGGGGCCAACGTCCTGACTTTC.

The chain has TRBV5-1 and TRBJ2-1; TRBD2 matches at 8 bases. The length of the CDR3 is 15 residues. V lost 0 bases, J lost 7 bases, and 6 bases stayed unmatched. In germline, CDR1 is SGHRS, CDR2 YFSETQ. CDR3 protein: CASSLGGGRLNEQFF. CDR3 bases: TGCGCCAGCAGCTTGGGGGGCGGGAGGCTGAATGAGCAGTTCTTC.

V usage is TRBV5-1 and J usage is TRBJ2-3, with no clear D. CDR3 length: 13 residues. V was shortened by 4 bases and J by 4 bases, with 10 bases between the two germline ends. The germline V gene has CDR1 SGHRS and CDR2 YFSETQ. The CDR3 coding sequence is TGCGCCAGCAGCAGTGGAGAGGCAGATACGCAGTATTTT. This translates into CASSSGEADTQYF. Combining the CDR3 with reference TRBV5-1 and TRBJ2-3 gives the whole variable domain KAGVTQTPRYLIKTRGQQVTLSCSPISGHRSVSWYQQTPGQGLQFLFEYFSETQRNKGNFPGRFSGRQFSNSRSEMNVSTLELGDSALYLCASSSGEADTQYFGPGTRLTVL.